Following are 32 T cell receptor beta chains from one sample sequenced in a study of cytomegalovirus exposure and HLA in healthy donors. With 60 Vbeta and 13 Jbeta primers, the PCR was carried out. Here immunoSEQ multiplex PCR was the method, and the copy in TCRdb shows in-frame clones only, minus some. This repertoire shows some 130,000 clones, about 71% found once; its top ten account for 2.1%. Source material: PBMCs. Every receptor here comes from an older woman in good health and CMV-seropositive.

The chain joins TRBV2 to TRBJ1-1, with 12 bases lining up with TRBD1. V shed 6 bases and J 11 bases; nucleotides not matched to a gene: 10. The CDR3 is 14 amino acids. The germline V gene has CDR1 SNHLY and CDR2 FYNNEI. As DNA, the CDR3 is TGTGCCAGCAGAGACTCTGGGACAGGGGGCTATGCTTTCTTT. This translates into CASRDSGTGGYAFF.

This clone came up once. The CDR3 protein is CASSRTGYYGYTF. The CDR3 bases are TGTGCCAGTAGCAGGACAGGGTACTATGGCTACACCTTC. The chain recombines TRBV19 with TRBJ1-2; 8 bases map to TRBD1. From germline, CDR1 is LNHDA and CDR2 SQIVND (reference sequence). The CDR3 spans 13 residues. V trimming: 6 bases; J trimming: 3 bases; junction bases outside the gene matches: 3.

With respect to this clone: The same CDR3 can be traced to other DNA sequences in this sample. CDR3 region: CASSLEAGNTEAFF. The CDR3 nucleotides read TGTGCCAGCAGCTTAGAAGCGGGCAACACTGAAGCTTTCTTT. V gene TRBV7-8 combines with J gene TRBJ1-1; no reliable D call. The ends were cut back, 1 base at V and 2 bases at J, with 8 bases in the middle. The CDR3 has 14 residues. Looked up from germline, CDR1 is SGHVS and CDR2 is FQNEAQ.

The chain couples TRBV28 to TRBJ2-7; TRBD1 aligns across 8 bases. Germline V lookup: CDR1 MDHEN, CDR2 SYDVKM. The CDR3 is 13 amino acids. V lost 4 bases, J lost 2 bases, and 1 base stayed unmatched. CDR3 sequence reads: CASSSQGAYEQYF. As DNA, the CDR3 is TGTGCCAGCAGTTCACAGGGGGCCTACGAGCAGTACTTC.

This clone was counted only a few times. In DNA form, the CDR3 reads TGTGCCAGCAGTCCCCTAGCGGTTAGGCAGTATTTT. This sequence encodes CASSPLAVRQYF. The chain carries TRBV28 and TRBJ2-3, with 7 bases lining up with TRBD2. Trimming took 5 bases from V and 11 from J; bases not matched to a gene: 7. The CDR3 is 12 residues long. CDR1 and CDR2 from the germline V gene are MDHEN and SYDVKM.

The chain uses TRBV5-1 and TRBJ2-7; 10 positions agree with TRBD1. Per the germline V gene, CDR1 is SGHRS and CDR2 is YFSETQ. V was pared by 2 bases and J by 5 bases, with 4 bases of the junction left unmatched. The CDR3 extends over 14 amino acids. The CDR3 here is CASSFDRGLNEQYF. CDR3 DNA: TGCGCCAGCAGCTTCGACAGGGGGCTGAACGAGCAGTACTTC.

The V gene is TRBV9, the J gene TRBJ2-5; perhaps TRBD2 as D (6 bases). This CDR3 spans 16 amino acids. Germline assignment: CDR1 SGDLS and CDR2 YYNGEE. Trimming cost V 0 bases and J 4 bases, with 16 bases left between them. The CDR3 is CASSVGSRVGGETQYF. Written as DNA, the CDR3 is TGTGCCAGCAGCGTAGGGAGTAGGGTGGGAGGAGAGACCCAGTACTTC.

The table lists this clone with a count of one. The chain combines TRBV5-4 with TRBJ2-4, with a tentative D call TRBD2 (6 bases). Germline CDR1 SGHNT, CDR2 YYREEE (reference sequence). The germline V and J ends were trimmed by 2 bases and 11 bases, with 14 bases remaining between them. The CDR3 has 13 amino acids. Here the CDR3 reads CASSLPGERLQYF. The CDR3 DNA follows: TGTGCCAGCAGCTTACCGGGGGAGCGTCTTCAGTACTTC.

The chain uses TRBV6-6 and TRBJ2-7; 8 nucleotides align to TRBD1. Per germline, CDR1 MNHNY and CDR2 SVGAGI (reference sequence). The J segment lost 2 bases and the V segment lost 10 bases, leaving 7 bases of the junction unmatched. The CDR3 extends over 13 amino acids. CDR3 loop: CATQGAGPYEQYF. The CDR3 DNA follows: TGTGCCACCCAGGGGGCAGGTCCCTACGAGCAGTACTTC.

The chain is built from TRBV6-1 and TRBJ2-3; TRBD2 might be the D (6 bases). V dropped 4 bases and J dropped 2 bases, with 13 bases sitting between them. The CDR3 is 15 amino acids. Germline CDR1 MNHNS, CDR2 SASEGT. CDR3 coding DNA: TGTGCCAGCAGTGTCAGCGGGCAGGCCACAGATACGCAGTATTTT. Residues: CASSVSGQATDTQYF.

The rearrangement joins TRBV9 to TRBJ2-3, with 10 bases aligning to TRBD2. This CDR3 has 18 residues. Germline CDR1 is SGDLS and CDR2 is YYNGEE. Unmatched junction bases numbered 10, after V lost 0 bases and J lost 3 bases. CDR3 nucleotides: TGTGCCAGCAGCGTAGGGGGAAATAGCGGGAGGACGACAGATACGCAGTATTTT. It encodes CASSVGGNSGRTTDTQYF.

The chain has TRBV6-1 and TRBJ2-7; D may be TRBD2 (6 bases). The CDR3 totals 17 residues. The ends were cut back, 1 base at V and 4 bases at J, with 20 bases in the middle. Germline V gene sequence: CDR1 MNHNS, CDR2 SASEGT. The CDR3 loop reads CASSEVGRTSSSYEQYF. The CDR3 DNA sequence: TGTGCCAGCAGTGAAGTAGGGAGAACTAGCAGCAGTTACGAGCAGTACTTC.

The J gene is TRBJ1-2, the V gene TRBV29-1; 7 bases align to TRBD1. Germline V gene sequence: CDR1 SQVTM, CDR2 ANQGSEA. CDR3 size: 12 residues. With V trimmed by 7 bases and J by 3 bases, 5 bases remained unmatched. CDR3 bases: TGCAGCGCCGGGACAGACCACTATGGCTACACCTTC. The encoded protein is CSAGTDHYGYTF.

The genes are TRBV28 and TRBJ1-2; 9 nucleotides line up with TRBD1. This CDR3 has 14 amino acids. Germline V lookup: CDR1 MDHEN, CDR2 SYDVKM. Unmatched junction bases numbered 2, after V lost 2 bases and J lost 4 bases. The CDR3 region is CASSLLDRGYGYTF. As DNA, the CDR3 is TGTGCCAGCAGTTTACTGGACAGGGGCTATGGCTACACCTTC.

V usage is TRBV5-1 and J usage is TRBJ2-3, with D tentatively TRBD2 (6 bases). This CDR3 has 15 amino acids. V dropped 3 bases and J dropped 5 bases, with 16 bases sitting between them. Germline loops: CDR1 SGHRS, CDR2 YFSETQ. In DNA form, the CDR3 reads TGCGCCAGCAGCTACTGGGGGACTTCGGGAGATACGCAGTATTTT. This gives the protein CASSYWGTSGDTQYF.

This chain connects TRBV6-6 to TRBJ1-3; the D is unclear. Germline CDR1 MNHNY, CDR2 SVGAGI (reference sequence). The CDR3 is made up of 16 amino acids. Trimming removed 2 bases from V and 0 bases from J, with 11 bases in between. The CDR3 loop reads CASSYEGLSSGNTIYF. Here the CDR3 DNA reads TGTGCCAGCAGTTACGAGGGTTTGAGCTCTGGAAACACCATATATTTT.

The V and J genes are TRBV29-1 and TRBJ1-1, with 7 nucleotides matching TRBD1. Germline CDR1 reads SQVTM; CDR2 reads ANQGSEA. The CDR3 sequence is 13 residues long. Trimming cost V 5 bases and J 4 bases; bases outside gene matches: 7. The CDR3 loop reads CSVHRGPGTEAFF. CDR3 sequence (DNA): TGCAGCGTTCACAGGGGCCCGGGCACTGAAGCTTTCTTT.

J is TRBJ1-2 and V is TRBV7-9; TRBD1 aligns across 8 bases. Germline values: CDR1 SEHNR, CDR2 FQNEAQ (reference sequence). This CDR3 has 14 amino acids. V trimming: 1 base; J trimming: 8 bases; junction bases outside the gene matches: 6. The CDR3 nucleotides are TGTGCCAGCAGCTTAGGGGGGACAGGAGTCGGCTACACCTTC. Its protein is CASSLGGTGVGYTF.

The chain is built from TRBV11-2 and TRBJ2-1, with 11 nucleotides matching TRBD2. V dropped 5 bases and J dropped 0; count of bases not matched to a gene: 6. The CDR3 has 17 residues. The germline gives CDR1 SGHAT, CDR2 FQNNGV. The CDR3 nucleotides are TGTGCCAGCAGCCAGATAGCGGGGGGGCTCTCCTACAATGAGCAGTTCTTC. As protein: CASSQIAGGLSYNEQFF. Full variable domain (missing parts from reference TRBV11-2 and TRBJ2-1): EAGVAQSPRYKIIEKRQSVAFWCNPISGHATLYWYQQILGQGPKLLIQFQNNGVVDDSQLPKDRFSAERLKGVDSTLKIQPAKLEDSAVYLCASSQIAGGLSYNEQFFGPGTRLTVL.

V gene TRBV30 combines with J gene TRBJ2-1, with TRBD2 identical over 11 bases. The V gene's germline CDR1 is GTSNPN and CDR2 SVGIG (reference sequence). CDR3 length: 13 residues. With 3 bases clipped from V and 6 bases from J, the junction kept 1 base outside the gene matches. The CDR3 spells CAWRLAGGNEQFF. The DNA of the CDR3 is TGTGCCTGGAGGCTAGCGGGAGGCAATGAGCAGTTCTTC.

This clone was detected only a few times. The chain carries TRBV28 and TRBJ2-7, with a possible D match to TRBD2 (6 bases). The V gene's germline CDR1 is MDHEN and CDR2 SYDVKM. V was pared by 8 bases and J by 2 bases, with 10 bases between. This CDR3 is built from 12 residues. The CDR3 protein is CASYSGPYEQYF. CDR3 coding DNA: TGTGCCAGCTATAGCGGTCCCTACGAGCAGTACTTC.

The chain has TRBV6-5 and TRBJ2-5, with 13 bases that match TRBD2. In germline, CDR1 is MNHEY, CDR2 SVGAGI. Unmatched junction bases numbered 4, after V lost 5 bases and J lost 4 bases. The CDR3 extends over 15 amino acids. The CDR3 sequence: CASSPTSGRAETQYF. DNA of the CDR3: TGTGCCAGCAGTCCCACTAGCGGGAGGGCAGAGACCCAGTACTTC.

This clone came up once. V is TRBV6-5 and J is TRBJ2-7, with 8 bases that match TRBD1. V trimming: 6 bases; J trimming: 2 bases; junction bases outside the gene matches: 3. Germline V gene lookup returns CDR1 MNHEY and CDR2 SVGAGI. This CDR3 contains 13 residues. CDR3 residues: CASRDRVTYEQYF. The CDR3 DNA follows: TGTGCCAGCAGGGACAGGGTAACCTACGAGCAGTACTTC.

The chain has TRBV30 and TRBJ2-2, with 8 bases aligning to TRBD2. With V trimmed by 2 bases and J by 7 bases, 18 bases remained unmatched. Germline lookup yields CDR1 GTSNPN and CDR2 SVGIG (reference sequence). The CDR3 is 18 amino acids. CDR3 sequence reads: CAWSLFGDPGGLIGELFF. The DNA of the CDR3 is TGTGCCTGGAGTCTTTTCGGTGACCCGGGAGGGCTGATCGGGGAGCTGTTTTTT.

This clone was observed once. V and J are TRBV2 and TRBJ1-5; no reliable D call. The germline V gene has CDR1 SNHLY and CDR2 FYNNEI. The CDR3 spans 13 residues. The V gene lost 6 bases and the J gene lost 5 bases, with 11 bases spanning the gap. The CDR3 reads CASRGSFDQPQHF. The CDR3 DNA is TGTGCCAGCAGGGGCTCTTTTGATCAGCCCCAGCATTTT.

The CDR3 DNA follows: TGTGCCAGCAGCCAAGAGGGTAGCGGGAGCTCCTACAATGAGCAGTTCTTC. Its translation: CASSQEGSGSSYNEQFF. The chain has TRBV4-2 and TRBJ2-1; 9 nucleotides line up with TRBD2. V trimming: 0 bases; J trimming: 0 bases; junction bases outside the gene matches: 3. There are 17 residues in the CDR3. Looked up from germline, CDR1 is LGHNA and CDR2 is YNFKEQ.

The V and J genes are TRBV27 and TRBJ2-7; a weak D match, TRBD2 (6 bases). This CDR3 region has 15 residues. The V end was cut by 2 bases, the J end by 2 bases, with 13 bases between. Germline CDR1 is MNHEY and CDR2 is SMNVEV (reference sequence). The DNA of the CDR3 is TGTGCCAGCAGTTTAAGGGCGGGGAAGCCCTACGAGCAGTACTTC. Translation gives CASSLRAGKPYEQYF.

This chain joins TRBV28 and TRBJ2-2; D is ambiguous. The germline gives CDR1 MDHEN, CDR2 SYDVKM. Trimming pared 7 bases from V and 4 bases from J, leaving 10 bases between. The CDR3 extends over 13 amino acids. DNA of the CDR3: TGTGCCAGCAAAGCCCGCACCACCGGGGAGCTGTTTTTT. Its translation is CASKARTTGELFF.

The CDR3, as DNA: TGTGCCAGCAGATCACTCTACGAGCAGTACTTC. It encodes CASRSLYEQYF. The chain couples TRBV28 to TRBJ2-7; D ambiguous. Germline assignment: CDR1 MDHEN and CDR2 SYDVKM. The CDR3 spans 11 residues. With 6 bases removed from V and 3 bases from J, the gap between germline ends came to 6 bases.

The chain carries TRBV29-1 and TRBJ1-2; 7 bases agree with TRBD1. Looked up from germline, CDR1 is SQVTM and CDR2 is ANQGSEA. This CDR3 region has 13 residues. V shed 5 bases and J 0 bases; nucleotides not matched to a gene: 3. CDR3 coding DNA: TGCAGCGTTTCGACAGGGCCTAACTATGGCTACACCTTC. This codes for CSVSTGPNYGYTF.

CDR3 DNA sequence: TGTGCCAGCAGTGACTCTACCAGGGGGACTAACTATGGCTACACCTTC. Residues: CASSDSTRGTNYGYTF. The chain joins TRBV6-4 to TRBJ1-2; 7 nucleotides align to TRBD1. In germline, CDR1 is MRHNA, CDR2 SNTAGT. CDR3 length: 16 residues. V lost 0 bases and J lost 0; bases outside the gene matches: 4.

This clone came up once. The J gene is TRBJ2-1, the V gene TRBV19; the match to TRBD1 covers 11 bases. V gave up 5 bases and J gave up 9 bases; unmatched junction bases: 12. CDR3 length: 16 amino acids. Germline CDR1 reads LNHDA; CDR2 reads SQIVND (reference sequence). CDR3 nucleotide sequence: TGTGCCAGTAGTTACCCTCTAGGACAGGGGGCGGGTGAGCAGTTCTTC. Its translation: CASSYPLGQGAGEQFF.